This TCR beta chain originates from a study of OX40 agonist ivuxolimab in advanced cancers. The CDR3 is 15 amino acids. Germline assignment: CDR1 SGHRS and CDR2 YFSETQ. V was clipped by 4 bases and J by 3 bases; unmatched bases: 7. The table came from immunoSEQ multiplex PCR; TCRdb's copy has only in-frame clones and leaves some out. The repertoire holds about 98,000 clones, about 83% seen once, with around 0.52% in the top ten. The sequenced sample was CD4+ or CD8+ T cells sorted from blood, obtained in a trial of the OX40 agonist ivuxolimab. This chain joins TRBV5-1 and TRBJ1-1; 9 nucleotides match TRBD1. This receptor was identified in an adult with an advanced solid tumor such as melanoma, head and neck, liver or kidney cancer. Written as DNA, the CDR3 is TGCGCCAGCAGCCTAACGGGACAGGGAGACACTGAAGCTTTCTTT. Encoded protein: CASSLTGQGDTEAFF.